Presented here are 24 T cell receptor beta chains from one specimen sequenced in a study of tumor and adjacent non-tumor tissue in lung cancer. TCRbeta libraries were built with three rounds of nested PCR, modified from ARM-PCR. One entry per CDR3 protein results from TCRdb running MiXCR on the multiplex PCR reads. The table shows about 75,000 distinct CDR3 sequences, with about three quarters occurring only once. No cell sorting was done before RNA was extracted from the tissue. The sample comprised lung tumor tissue. These receptors came from a woman between 45 and 60 years old with non-small cell lung cancer.

As to this clonotype: One end of the junction varies from germline; a read error may be responsible. The CDR3 DNA follows: TGTGTTAGCAGCTTAGACAGGGGAGATACGCACTATTTT. Its protein product is CVSSLDRGDTHYF. The chain uses TRBV11-2 and TRBJ2-3, with 8 bases matching TRBD1. The CDR3 is 13 residues long. Per germline, CDR1 SGHAT and CDR2 FQNNGV.

Comments on this clonotype: The junction differs from germline at one of its ends, possibly a read error. The gene calls are TRBV10-2 and TRBJ2-7; the D is unclear. CDR1 WSHSY and CDR2 SAAADI come from the germline V gene. This CDR3 contains 13 residues. The CDR3 DNA reads TGCGCCAGCACTAGGAGTAGCTCCTACGAGGAGTACTTC. Its protein product is CASTRSSSYEEYF.

As regards this clonotype: One end of the junction fails to match germline, which may point to a read error. This chain uses TRBV11-2 with TRBJ1-1; D is undetermined. Germline V lookup: CDR1 SGHAT, CDR2 FQNNGV. The CDR3 loop spans 17 amino acids. The CDR3 coding sequence is TGTGCCAGTAGCTTAGGCGGGCCCAAAGGCATGAACACTGTAGCTTTCTTT. Translation: CASSLGGPKGMNTVAFF.

There are many counts of this clonotype. The rearrangement uses TRBV28 and TRBJ2-5; D is perhaps TRBD1 or TRBD2 (5 bases each). V was clipped by 6 bases and J by 4 bases, with 18 bases between them. In germline, CDR1 is MDHEN, CDR2 SYDVKM. The CDR3 spans 15 residues. CDR3 nucleotide sequence: TGTGCCAGCAGGCAACCGGGGCTCGAGGGAGAGACCCAGTACTTC. As protein: CASRQPGLEGETQYF.

As concerns this clonotype: At one end, the junction sequence differs from germline, possibly due to a read error. J is TRBJ2-1 and V is TRBV6-6; 13 bases align to TRBD2. Germline CDR1 and CDR2: MNHNY and SVGAGI (reference sequence). This CDR3 region has 17 residues. Here the CDR3 DNA reads TGTGGCAGCAGTTACTCACTCGGACTAGCGGGAGATGGCGAGCAGTTCTTC. Translation gives CGSSYSLGLAGDGEQFF.

Points on this clonotype: As the CDR3 is not closed by the conserved phenylalanine or tryptophan, this likely results from a read error. The chain employs TRBV11-2 and TRBJ1-5; D gene unclear. This CDR3 has 13 amino acids. Germline V gene lookup returns CDR1 SGHAT and CDR2 FQNNGV. CDR3 sequence reads: CASSFGSNQSQHY. The CDR3 DNA reads as TGTGCTAGCAGCTTCGGGAGCAATCAGTCCCAGCATTAT.

There are many counts of this clonotype. The chain is built from TRBV7-9 and TRBJ2-7; D gene uncertain. This CDR3 is 13 amino acids long. Trimming pared 7 bases from V and 3 bases from J, leaving 13 bases between. Germline V CDR1 and CDR2: SEHNR, FQNEAQ (reference sequence). The CDR3: CASTKGWGYEQYF. CDR3 nucleotide sequence: TGTGCCAGCACAAAAGGATGGGGCTACGAGCAGTACTTC.

In the case of this clonotype: This CDR3 fails to terminate in the conserved phenylalanine or tryptophan, so it likely reflects a read error. It is unclear where the CDR3 begins or ends on the DNA, so no DNA is shown, and the CDR3 is as TCRdb lists it. This chain joins TRBV6-6 and TRBJ2-5; the table gives TRBD2 as D, unverified against the DNA. The germline CDR1 and CDR2 sequences are MNHNY and SVGAGI (reference sequence). The length of the CDR3 is 12 amino acids, counting both ends. This chain's CDR3 is CASRGPQETQYL.

This clonotype was counted once. The CDR3 does not close with the conserved phenylalanine or tryptophan, likely indicating a read error. The DNA is omitted, as the CDR3 cannot be located on it reliably, and the CDR3 follows TCRdb's listing. The chain uses TRBV6-5 and TRBJ1-1. The germline CDR1 and CDR2 sequences are MNHEY and SVGAGI. The CDR3 spans 16 residues, counting both ends. The CDR3 region is CASSFSRGSMNTEVFV.

The gene calls are TRBV6-1 and TRBJ2-5, with D perhaps TRBD1 or TRBD2 (5 bases each). CDR1 is MNHNS and CDR2 is SASEGT in the germline V gene. V lost 6 bases to trimming and J lost 3 bases, with 26 bases between them. This CDR3 comprises 18 residues. This CDR3 is CASRGQQVHPGREETQYF. The CDR3 DNA sequence: TGTGCCAGCAGGGGTCAACAGGTCCACCCAGGGCGGGAAGAGACCCAGTACTTC.

This clonotype was observed a few times. One end of the junction varies from germline; a read error may be responsible. This chain uses TRBV11-3 with TRBJ2-7; perhaps TRBD2 as D (6 bases). The length of the CDR3 is 13 residues. Germline V lookup: CDR1 SGHNT, CDR2 YENEEA. The CDR3 coding sequence is TGCGGCAGGAGCTTGAGGAGGGGCTACGAGCAGTACTTC. This encodes CGRSLRRGYEQYF.

Concerning this clonotype itself: The junction departs from germline at one end; a sequencing error may be responsible. This chain joins TRBV20-1 and TRBJ2-1; D is uncertain. The CDR3 spans 15 residues. The V gene's germline CDR1 is DFQATT and CDR2 SNEGSKA (reference sequence). In DNA form, the CDR3 reads TGCAGTGCTAGAGATCGTGAAAGCTCCTACCATGAGCAGTTCTTC. This translates into CSARDRESSYHEQFF.

Details on this clonotype: The junction differs from germline at one of its ends, possibly a read error. The J gene is TRBJ1-2, the V gene TRBV29-1, with D hard to call. Germline V gene sequence: CDR1 SQVTM, CDR2 ANQGSEA. The CDR3 has 13 residues. The CDR3 protein is CSVQTDAGYGCTF. CDR3 bases: TGCAGCGTTCAGACCGACGCAGGTTATGGCTGCACCTTC.

In the case of this clonotype: At one boundary the junction diverges from the germline segment, which might be a read error. The chain joins TRBV6-2 or TRBV6-3 to TRBJ2-1; tentatively, D is TRBD2 (6 bases). The CDR3 length is 16 residues. Per germline, CDR1 MNHEY and CDR2 SVGEGT. CDR3 coding DNA: TGTGCCAGTAGGCGGGGCGGGGTGACGTCCTACAATGTGCAGTTCTTC. It yields the protein CASRRGGVTSYNVQFF.

About this clonotype: At one end the junction does not follow the germline gene, possibly because of a read error. The rearrangement joins TRBV30 to TRBJ1-5, with D hard to call. The V gene's germline CDR1 is GTSNPN and CDR2 SVGIG (reference sequence). The CDR3 covers 13 residues. CDR3 bases: TGTGCCTGGAATGCGAAGGGCGATCAGCCCCGGCATTTT. Protein sequence: CAWNAKGDQPRHF.

The CDR3, as DNA: TGCAGTGCTGGGAGGACTAGCGGGAGTAGTGAGCAGTTCTTC. Translation: CSAGRTSGSSEQFF. The chain employs TRBV20-1 and TRBJ2-1; 13 positions agree with TRBD2. The CDR3 is made up of 14 amino acids. CDR1 is DFQATT and CDR2 is SNEGSKA in the germline V gene (reference sequence). V lost 5 bases, J lost 9 bases, and 7 bases stayed unmatched.

Note on this clonotype: It is likely a read error, because the conserved phenylalanine at the end of the CDR3 is missing. The DNA is left out, because the CDR3 cannot be placed on it with certainty; the CDR3 is given as TCRdb lists it. The rearrangement joins TRBV13 to TRBJ2-5. Germline V gives CDR1 PRHDT, CDR2 FYEKMQ (reference sequence). The CDR3 is 8 amino acids long, termini counted. The CDR3 sequence: CVSSLEYL.

The table lists this clonotype with a count of one. V gene TRBV6-1 combines with J gene TRBJ1-1, with 8 positions matching TRBD1. Per the germline V gene, CDR1 is MNHNS and CDR2 is SASEGT. This CDR3 has 16 residues. V shed 6 bases and J 7 bases; nucleotides not matched to a gene: 16. The CDR3 nucleotides are TGTGCCAGCAGCAGGGGAGTGACAGGGGAATACATTGAAGCTTTCTTT. Amino acids: CASSRGVTGEYIEAFF.

This clonotype was recorded many times. The chain recombines TRBV7-9 with TRBJ1-3; the D is unclear. CDR3 length: 12 amino acids. Germline loops: CDR1 SEHNR, CDR2 FQNEAQ (reference sequence). With 3 bases removed from V and 2 bases from J, the gap between germline ends came to 2 bases. The CDR3 DNA reads TGTGCCAGCAGCTTGGCTGGAAACACCATATATTTT. Its protein is CASSLAGNTIYF.

Notes on this clonotype: The missing conserved phenylalanine or tryptophan at the end of this CDR3 makes a read error likely. No DNA is shown, since the ends of the CDR3 on it are uncertain; the CDR3 is the one TCRdb lists. The rearrangement joins TRBV14 to TRBJ1-4. The germline V gene has CDR1 SGHDN and CDR2 FVKESK. Inclusive of both ends, the CDR3 amounts to 13 amino acids. The CDR3 here is CASSQDRAERKLY.

Comment on this clonotype: The conserved phenylalanine or tryptophan is not found at the CDR3 terminus, so this likely reflects a read error. The CDR3 protein is CASSQDPFSVEQFS. CDR3 DNA sequence: TGCGCCAGTAGCCAAGATCCATTTAGCGTTGAGCAGTTCTCC. The chain employs TRBV4-1 and TRBJ2-1; TRBD2 might be the D (5 bases). Germline V CDR1 and CDR2: MGHRA, YSYEKL. The CDR3 covers 14 residues.

The genes are TRBV28 and TRBJ1-1, with D possibly TRBD1 on 5 matching bases. The length of the CDR3 is 15 residues. V was cut by 0 bases and J by 10 bases, with 18 bases left in between. CDR1 is MDHEN, CDR2 SYDVKM, per germline. The CDR3 sequence is CASSLWNRKDFGAFF. DNA for the CDR3: TGTGCCAGCAGTTTATGGAACAGGAAAGATTTTGGAGCTTTCTTT. Complete variable domain (other parts from reference TRBV28 and TRBJ1-1): DVKVTQSSRYLVKRTGEKVFLECVQDMDHENMFWYRQDPGLGLRLIYFSYDVKMKEKGDIPEGYSVSREKKERFSLILESASTNQTSMYLCASSLWNRKDFGAFFGQGTRLTVV.

With respect to this clonotype: At one boundary the junction diverges from the germline segment, which might be a read error. The CDR3 coding sequence is TGTGCAAGCAGCTTAGTCAGGGACAGCTACAAGCAGTACTTC. Translating it yields CASSLVRDSYKQYF. The V gene is TRBV11-2, the J gene TRBJ2-7; 7 bases are shared with TRBD1. The germline gives CDR1 SGHAT, CDR2 FQNNGV. CDR3 length: 14 residues.

This clonotype was seen at least ten times. V and J are TRBV4-1 and TRBJ2-7, with 8 bases matching TRBD1. CDR3 length equals 18 residues. In germline, CDR1 is MGHRA, CDR2 YSYEKL. V lost 1 base to trimming and J lost 3 bases; unmatched junction nucleotides: 14. The CDR3 here is CASSQAGVVGQENYEQYF. The CDR3 DNA sequence: TGCGCCAGCAGCCAAGCCGGAGTTGTGGGACAGGAGAACTACGAGCAGTACTTC.